These 8 T cell receptor beta chains share one sample of origin, sequenced in a study of T cell responses to AZD1222 COVID-19 vaccine. Profiling relied on immunoSEQ multiplex PCR, and the TCRdb table lists in-frame clones only, not all of them. Seen here are nearly 90,000 clones, roughly 88% observed once, and the top ten hold about 5.8%. Sequences were derived from peripheral blood, sampled on day 0 of AZD1222 vaccination. Receptor source: an adult in good health.

This clone was seen a handful of times. The V call is TRBV5-1, the J call TRBJ1-5; D gene uncertain. V dropped 4 bases and J dropped 4 bases, with 9 bases sitting between them. This CDR3 spans 13 amino acids. Germline V gene sequence: CDR1 SGHRS, CDR2 YFSETQ. The CDR3 coding sequence is TGCGCCAGCAGCCCCCTGCCAAATCAGCCCCAGCATTTT. This encodes CASSPLPNQPQHF.

The rearrangement joins TRBV18 to TRBJ1-1; no definite D call. The germline V and J ends were trimmed by 1 base and 0 bases, with 6 bases remaining between them. The CDR3 loop spans 14 amino acids. The germline CDR1 and CDR2 sequences are KGHSH and LQKENI. The CDR3: CASSPLDMNTEAFF. Here the CDR3 DNA reads TGTGCCAGCTCACCACTGGATATGAACACTGAAGCTTTCTTT.

The CDR3 loop is CAWSVSGSGQPQHF. The CDR3 DNA is TGTGCCTGGAGTGTATCGGGGTCGGGTCAGCCCCAGCATTTT. The rearrangement links TRBV30 to TRBJ1-5; D is ambiguous. CDR1 and CDR2 (germline): GTSNPN, SVGIG (reference sequence). This CDR3 is 14 amino acids long. V gave up 0 bases and J gave up 6 bases, with 12 bases separating them.

The CDR3 reads CASSTSGNTQYF. CDR3 DNA: TGTGCCAGTAGTACTAGCGGGAACACGCAGTATTTT. The chain combines TRBV19 with TRBJ2-3; 9 nucleotides align to TRBD2. CDR3 length: 12 amino acids. Germline V gene lookup returns CDR1 LNHDA and CDR2 SQIVND (reference sequence). V shed 4 bases and J 9 bases; nucleotides not matched to a gene: 2.

This rearrangement joins TRBV5-4 to TRBJ2-4, with 8 bases that match TRBD2. This CDR3 has 15 residues. CDR1 is SGHNT, CDR2 YYREEE, per germline (reference sequence). Trimming removed 4 bases from V and 7 bases from J; junction bases left unmatched: 10. CDR3 in amino acids: CASSQFLAGRNIQYF. CDR3 in DNA: TGTGCCAGCAGCCAATTCTTAGCGGGAAGGAACATTCAGTACTTC.

The chain is built from TRBV6-5 and TRBJ2-2; D gene ambiguous. The germline gives CDR1 MNHEY, CDR2 SVGAGI. V was cut by 8 bases and J by 4 bases, with 14 bases left in between. CDR3 length equals 14 residues. In DNA, the CDR3 is TGTGCCAGCGAGGTCACGTGGGGCACCGGGGAGCTGTTTTTT. Protein sequence: CASEVTWGTGELFF.

The J gene is TRBJ1-2, the V gene TRBV7-9; 7 bases match TRBD1. V trimming: 3 bases; J trimming: 5 bases; junction bases outside the gene matches: 3. Germline V gene data show CDR1 as SEHNR and CDR2 as FQNEAQ (reference sequence). The CDR3 spans 13 residues. The CDR3 nucleotides are TGTGCCAGCAGCTTCACAGGGGTGTATGGCTACACCTTC. Its protein product is CASSFTGVYGYTF.

The sample holds one count of this clone. This sequence joins TRBV6-5 and TRBJ1-1; D gene uncertain. The CDR3 has 15 amino acids. Trimming cost V 0 bases and J 1 base, with 9 bases left between them. CDR1 and CDR2 (germline): MNHEY, SVGAGI. The CDR3 DNA is TGTGCCAGCAGTTACTCGATGGCAGCGAACACTGAAGCTTTCTTT. It encodes CASSYSMAANTEAFF.